This T cell receptor (beta chain) was retrieved from a study of cytomegalovirus exposure and HLA in healthy donors. Points from the study as a whole: Most of the CMV-associated TCR beta chains (in a later analysis) appeared to be HLA-restricted. Some public TCRs appeared in many individuals, while most sequences were rare.

The CDR3 extends over 15 amino acids. CDR1 ENHRY and CDR2 SYGVKD come from the germline V gene. V shed 3 bases, J shed 3 bases, and the junction held 8 bases outside the gene matches. This clone was recorded only once. Its antigen remains unknown. The primer mix had 60 Vbeta and 13 Jbeta primers. In the study's own analysis: A follow-up analysis tallied some 80 million unique TCR beta chains, roughly 11 million shared. Profiling relied on immunoSEQ multiplex PCR, and the TCRdb table lists in-frame clones only, not all of them. V and J calls and clone size are those listed in that table; D and trimming were worked out from the DNA. The data hold about 170,000 clones, with 80% to 90% observed a single time.

The source of this sequence is a man under 40 in good health and CMV-seropositive. Sequencing was carried out using PBMCs. This sequence joins TRBV10-3 and TRBJ2-7, with TRBD2 matching over 7 bases. The DNA of the CDR3 is TGTGCCATCAGTGACGGGGGAGGGCCTCACTACGAGCAGTACTTC. Amino acids: CAISDGGGPHYEQYF.